The 10 T cell receptor beta chains listed next were all sequenced from one sample in a study of shared T cell receptors in the human thymus. TCRdb's copy holds only in-frame clones and misses some; the assay was immunoSEQ multiplex PCR. This table holds 720,000 or so clones, approximately 83% found once. This sample also appeared in a second study, on human thymus T cells.

The sequenced sample consisted of thymocytes. The receptors were gathered from a girl less than two years old with a congenital heart defect.

The rearrangement links TRBV29-1 to TRBJ1-1; D might be TRBD1 (6 bases). CDR3 length: 13 residues. The V gene lost 6 bases and the J gene lost 3 bases, with 14 bases spanning the gap. From germline, CDR1 is SQVTM and CDR2 ANQGSEA. The CDR3 loop is CSVTQGPDTEAFF. The CDR3 DNA is TGCAGCGTCACACAGGGTCCGGACACTGAAGCTTTCTTT.

The V call is TRBV29-1, the J call TRBJ1-3, with D possibly being TRBD1 (5 bases). The CDR3 is made up of 13 amino acids. The ends were cut back, 6 bases at V and 0 bases at J, with 9 bases in the middle. Germline V gene sequence: CDR1 SQVTM, CDR2 ANQGSEA. The CDR3 nucleotides read TGCAGCGTAGACGGGGGCTCTGGAAACACCATATATTTT. This gives the protein CSVDGGSGNTIYF.

The chain recombines TRBV4-3 with TRBJ2-3, with TRBD2 matching 15 bases. CDR1 and CDR2 from the germline V gene are LGHNA and YSLEER. This CDR3 contains 18 residues. Trimming cost V 1 base and J 3 bases; bases outside gene matches: 5. CDR3 in amino acids: CASSQGGTSGGMTDTQYF. The CDR3 nucleotides read TGCGCCAGCAGCCAAGGCGGGACTAGCGGGGGGATGACAGATACGCAGTATTTT.

The V call is TRBV6-1, the J call TRBJ2-1, with TRBD1 as a possible D gene (5 bases). CDR1 MNHNS and CDR2 SASEGT come from the germline V gene. V was cut by 6 bases and J by 9 bases, with 9 bases left in between. This CDR3 is built from 11 residues. In DNA, the CDR3 is TGTGCCAGCAGATCAGGGCTTGAGCAGTTCTTC. The encoded protein is CASRSGLEQFF.

The chain joins TRBV6-6 to TRBJ2-1; D perhaps matches TRBD1 (7 bases). Trimming shortened V by 6 bases and J by 5 bases, and 20 bases separated the two germline ends. The CDR3 consists of 16 residues. Germline V gene sequence: CDR1 MNHNY, CDR2 SVGAGI (reference sequence). Here the CDR3 DNA reads TGTGCCAGCAGGCGGACTAACGACAGGGTGAACAATGAGCAGTTCTTC. Protein sequence: CASRRTNDRVNNEQFF.

The chain links TRBV6-1 to TRBJ1-2; the match to TRBD1 covers 7 bases. The trim removed 6 bases at V and 6 bases at J, leaving 10 bases unmatched. The CDR3 runs 14 residues. CDR1 is MNHNS and CDR2 is SASEGT in the germline V gene. The CDR3 region is CASSLPDRVDGYTF. CDR3 sequence (DNA): TGTGCCAGCAGCCTCCCCGACAGGGTTGATGGCTACACCTTC.

A few counts support this clone. Here the CDR3 DNA reads TGTGCTAGTGGTTTGGTATACAGGGAGTCAAGAAACACCATATATTTT. This sequence encodes CASGLVYRESRNTIYF. The chain couples TRBV12-5 to TRBJ1-3; a possible D gene is TRBD1 (6 bases). V lost 0 bases, J lost 5 bases, and 14 bases lay in between. This CDR3 has 16 amino acids. Germline-derived CDR1 and CDR2 are LGHNT and FRNRAP.

The CDR3 sequence is CASRVHKPGPLGPEAFF. Written as DNA, the CDR3 is TGTGCCAGCAGGGTACACAAACCTGGGCCGTTGGGGCCTGAAGCTTTCTTT. The chain is built from TRBV7-9 and TRBJ1-1, with D possibly being TRBD1 (5 bases). The V and J ends lost 6 bases and 6 bases respectively, with 26 bases between them. This CDR3 is 17 amino acids long. CDR1 and CDR2 (germline): SEHNR, FQNEAQ (reference sequence).

The table lists this clone with a few counts. The V and J genes are TRBV10-3 and TRBJ2-7, with D uncertain. The germline V gene has CDR1 ENHRY and CDR2 SYGVKD. This CDR3 is built from 16 residues. V dropped 2 bases and J dropped 0 bases, with 14 bases sitting between them. The CDR3 loop reads CAISEPISASSYEQYF. CDR3 DNA sequence: TGTGCCATCAGTGAGCCGATCTCAGCTAGCTCCTACGAGCAGTACTTC.

V and J are TRBV13 and TRBJ2-7, with D hard to call. The CDR3 has 14 amino acids. CDR1 is PRHDT and CDR2 is FYEKMQ in the germline V gene (reference sequence). Trimming took 2 bases from V and 0 from J, leaving 8 bases between them. CDR3 DNA: TGTGCCAGCAGCTTACAGAAAAGCTCCTACGAGCAGTACTTC. Translating it yields CASSLQKSSYEQYF.